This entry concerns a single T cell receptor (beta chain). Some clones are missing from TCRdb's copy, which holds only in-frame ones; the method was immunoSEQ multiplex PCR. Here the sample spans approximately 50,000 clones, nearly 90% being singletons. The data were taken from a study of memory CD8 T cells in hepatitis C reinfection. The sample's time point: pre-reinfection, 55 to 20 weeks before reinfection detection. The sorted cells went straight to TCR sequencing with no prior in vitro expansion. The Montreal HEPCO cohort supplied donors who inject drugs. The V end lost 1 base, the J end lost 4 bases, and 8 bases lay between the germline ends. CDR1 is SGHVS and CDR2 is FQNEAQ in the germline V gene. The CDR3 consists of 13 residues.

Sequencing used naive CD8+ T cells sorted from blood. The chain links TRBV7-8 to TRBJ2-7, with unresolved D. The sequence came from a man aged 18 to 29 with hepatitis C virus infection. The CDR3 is CASSLGFSYEQYF. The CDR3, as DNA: TGTGCCAGCAGCTTAGGTTTCTCTTACGAGCAGTACTTC.